A single sample gave rise to the 7 T cell receptor beta chains below, sequenced in a study of cytomegalovirus exposure and HLA in healthy donors. With 60 Vbeta and 13 Jbeta primers, the PCR was carried out. Measured with immunoSEQ multiplex PCR; TCRdb has only the in-frame clones, and not every one. The sample includes under 150,000 clones, around four fifths of them seen just once. The sequenced sample consisted of PBMCs. The receptors here all came from a male donor in good health and CMV-seropositive.

J is TRBJ2-1 and V is TRBV2; D perhaps matches TRBD1 (5 bases). The germline gives CDR1 SNHLY, CDR2 FYNNEI. Trimming removed 3 bases at V and 1 base at J, with 28 bases between. This CDR3 comprises 21 residues. CDR3: CASSESGWWQGAVPSYNEQFF. The CDR3 coding sequence is TGTGCCAGCAGTGAGAGTGGGTGGTGGCAGGGCGCAGTTCCATCCTACAATGAGCAGTTCTTC.

In DNA, the CDR3 is TGTGCCAGCCGACTGGGCTATGGCTACACCTTC. This translates into CASRLGYGYTF. The V gene is TRBV6-5, the J gene TRBJ1-2; the D is unclear. This CDR3 has 11 residues. The germline V gene encodes CDR1 MNHEY and CDR2 SVGAGI. V was pared by 8 bases and J by 4 bases, with 8 bases between.

This clone was found once. J is TRBJ1-2 and V is TRBV7-8, with 8 bases matching TRBD1. From germline, CDR1 is SGHVS and CDR2 FQNEAQ. The CDR3 runs to 14 residues. V was clipped by 1 base and J by 7 bases; unmatched bases: 5. CDR3 residues: CASSLDRGSGGYTF. In nucleotides, the CDR3 is TGTGCCAGCAGCTTAGACAGGGGGTCTGGTGGCTACACCTTC.

The chain is built from TRBV28 and TRBJ2-4; D possibly corresponds to TRBD1 (7 bases). V gave up 4 bases and J gave up 1 base, with 26 bases separating them. CDR1 is MDHEN, CDR2 SYDVKM, per germline. The CDR3 runs 20 residues. The CDR3 coding sequence is TGTGCCAGCAGTTCCAGCCTCCTCCAGGGGGGCCATGGGGCCAAAAACATTCAGTACTTC. It yields the protein CASSSSLLQGGHGAKNIQYF.

This chain connects TRBV7-3 to TRBJ2-1, with 9 bases lining up with TRBD2. CDR3 length: 15 amino acids. The ends lost 1 base at V and 10 bases at J; junction bases unmatched: 8. Germline CDR1 reads SGHTA; CDR2 reads FQGTGA. CDR3 in DNA: TGTGCCAGCAGCTTAATTGCGGGAGGGGGTGGGGAGCAGTTCTTC. It encodes CASSLIAGGGGEQFF.

The V and J genes are TRBV9 and TRBJ1-4; 8 nucleotides align to TRBD1. Germline V gene lookup returns CDR1 SGDLS and CDR2 YYNGEE. The V gene end was trimmed by 4 bases and the J gene end by 9 bases; junction bases not matched to a gene: 8. There are 14 residues in the CDR3. The CDR3 DNA is TGTGCCAGCAGCCCCCCGGGACAGGCAAAAAAACTGTTTTTT. Protein: CASSPPGQAKKLFF.

This clone was seen more than once but under ten times. This CDR3 is CASSPGGSGYTF. Written as DNA, the CDR3 is TGTGCCAGCAGCCCAGGGGGTAGTGGCTACACCTTC. The genes are TRBV9 and TRBJ1-2; 7 nucleotides align to TRBD1. Germline V gene lookup returns CDR1 SGDLS and CDR2 YYNGEE. The V and J ends lost 4 bases and 7 bases, in that order; junction bases with no gene match: 4. The CDR3 spans 12 residues.